This T cell receptor (beta chain) appears in the sequencing data of a study of T cell repertoires in cytomegalovirus infection. Study context: Recently described HLA-C-restricted plus well-studied HLA-B-restricted CMV epitopes were used. Both a matching HLA type and CMV infection were indicated by public TCR beta signatures.

A single record per CDR3 protein comes from TCRdb applying MiXCR to the reads. This table has 900,000 to 950,000 distinct CDR3 sequences, about a third appearing once. A remark on this clonotype: Its target is not known.

The CDR3 is 15 residues long. Germline V CDR1 and CDR2: LNHDA, SQIVND (reference sequence). Trimming took 6 bases from V and 6 from J, leaving 21 bases between them. General observations from the study: Within the response measured ex vivo, HLA-C-restricted CMV-specific TCR beta clonotypes were dominant.

Sequencing used cultured CD8+ T cells from PBMCs, obtained from culture after CMV antigen stimulation. The chain couples TRBV19 to TRBJ2-7; tentatively, D is TRBD2 (6 bases). The source is a human donor in good health (CMV status not recorded). Some clones in this sample may be carry-over from other donors' samples. In nucleotides, the CDR3 is TGTGCCAGTAGCCCCCGGGACTCGCCCTACTCCGAGCAGTACTTC. It specifies CASSPRDSPYSEQYF. The variable domain in full, completed from reference TRBV19 and TRBJ2-7, reads DGGITQSPKYLFRKEGQNVTLSCEQNLNHDAMYWYRQDPGQGLRLIYYSQIVNDFQKGDIAEGYSVSREKKESFPLTVTSAQKNPTAFYLCASSPRDSPYSEQYFGPGTRLTVT.